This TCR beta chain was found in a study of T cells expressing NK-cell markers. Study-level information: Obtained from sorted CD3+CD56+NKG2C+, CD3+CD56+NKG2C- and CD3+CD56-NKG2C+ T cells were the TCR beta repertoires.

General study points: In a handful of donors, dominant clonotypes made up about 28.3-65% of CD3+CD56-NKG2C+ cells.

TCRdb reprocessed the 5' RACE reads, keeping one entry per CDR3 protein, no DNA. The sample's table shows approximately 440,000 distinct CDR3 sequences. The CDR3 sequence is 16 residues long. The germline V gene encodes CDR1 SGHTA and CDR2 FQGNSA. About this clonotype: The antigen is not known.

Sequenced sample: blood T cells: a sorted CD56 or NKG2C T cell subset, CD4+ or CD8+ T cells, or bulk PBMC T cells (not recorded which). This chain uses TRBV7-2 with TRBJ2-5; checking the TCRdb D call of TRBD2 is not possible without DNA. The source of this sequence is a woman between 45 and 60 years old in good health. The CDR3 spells CASSPQASGSFETQYF.